This T cell receptor (beta chain) was profiled in a study of T cell responses to AZD1222 COVID-19 vaccine. Study outcomes and limitations: Increases in Spike-specific TCR breadth and depth were seen after two AZD1222 doses. Clonal diversity may have been underestimated, and the donors were mostly white British, with more females than males.

This clone was observed a handful of times. Its matching antigen is unknown. Some clones are missing from TCRdb's copy, which holds only in-frame ones; the method was immunoSEQ multiplex PCR. The sample shows about 140,000 clones, about 88% of them seen only once. The material sequenced was peripheral blood, taken 28 days after the second AZD1222 dose. This clonotype originated in an adult who received the AZD1222 COVID-19 vaccine.

The CDR3 protein is CASSLGSGSGANVLTF. As DNA, the CDR3 is TGTGCCAGCAGCTTAGGATCAGGCTCTGGGGCCAACGTCCTGACTTTC. This chain connects TRBV7-9 to TRBJ2-6; no reliable D call. CDR3 length: 16 amino acids. CDR1 and CDR2 from the germline V gene are SEHNR and FQNEAQ (reference sequence). Trimming removed 1 base at V and 0 bases at J, with 7 bases between.